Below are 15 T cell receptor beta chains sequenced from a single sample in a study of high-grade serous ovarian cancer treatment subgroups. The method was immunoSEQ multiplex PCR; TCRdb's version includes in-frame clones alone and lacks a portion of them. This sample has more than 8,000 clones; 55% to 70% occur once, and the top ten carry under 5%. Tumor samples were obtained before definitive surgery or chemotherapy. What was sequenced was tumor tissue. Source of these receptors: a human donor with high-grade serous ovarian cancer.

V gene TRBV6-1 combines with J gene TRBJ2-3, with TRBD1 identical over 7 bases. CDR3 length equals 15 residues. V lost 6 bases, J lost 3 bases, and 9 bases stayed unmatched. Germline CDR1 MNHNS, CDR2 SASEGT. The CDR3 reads CASRRTGWQTDTQYF. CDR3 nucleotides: TGTGCCAGCAGACGGACAGGTTGGCAGACAGATACGCAGTATTTT.

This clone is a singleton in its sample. CDR3: CASSLSGDRHEQFF. The CDR3 DNA follows: TGTGCCAGTAGTCTTTCAGGGGACAGGCATGAGCAGTTCTTC. The chain has TRBV19 and TRBJ2-1; TRBD1 matches at 8 bases. Unmatched junction bases numbered 8, after V lost 5 bases and J lost 8 bases. Germline V gene lookup returns CDR1 LNHDA and CDR2 SQIVND (reference sequence). This CDR3 is 14 amino acids long. The complete variable domain, with remaining parts taken from reference TRBV19 and TRBJ2-1, reads DGGITQSPKYLFRKEGQNVTLSCEQNLNHDAMYWYRQDPGQGLRLIYYSQIVNDFQKGDIAEGYSVSREKKESFPLTVTSAQKNPTAFYLCASSLSGDRHEQFFGPGTRLTVL.

CDR3 nucleotide sequence: TGCAGCGCCCCCGTGAGGACTGAAGCTTTCTTT. This codes for CSAPVRTEAFF. The chain couples TRBV29-1 to TRBJ1-1; no clear D. The CDR3 extends over 11 amino acids. Trimming removed 7 bases at V and 5 bases at J, with 11 bases between. Looked up from germline, CDR1 is SQVTM and CDR2 is ANQGSEA.

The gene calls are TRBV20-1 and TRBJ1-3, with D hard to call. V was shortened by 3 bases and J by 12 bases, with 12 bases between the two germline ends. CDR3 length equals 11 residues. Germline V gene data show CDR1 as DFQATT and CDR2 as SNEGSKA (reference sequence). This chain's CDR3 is CSASSGSIIYF. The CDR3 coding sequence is TGCAGTGCTAGCAGCGGGAGTATCATATATTTT.

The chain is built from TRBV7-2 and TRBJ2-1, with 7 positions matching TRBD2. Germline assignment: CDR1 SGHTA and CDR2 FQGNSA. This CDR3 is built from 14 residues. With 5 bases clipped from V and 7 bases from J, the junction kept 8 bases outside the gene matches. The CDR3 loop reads CASSLGRLGNEQFF. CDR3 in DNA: TGTGCCAGCAGCCTCGGGAGGTTGGGGAATGAGCAGTTCTTC.

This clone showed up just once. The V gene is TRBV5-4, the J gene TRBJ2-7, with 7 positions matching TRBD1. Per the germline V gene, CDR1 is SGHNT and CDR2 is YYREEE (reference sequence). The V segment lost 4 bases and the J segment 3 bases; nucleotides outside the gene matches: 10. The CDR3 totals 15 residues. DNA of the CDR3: TGTGCCAGCAGCGACCGGGACAGCCACTTCTACGAGCAGTACTTC. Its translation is CASSDRDSHFYEQYF.

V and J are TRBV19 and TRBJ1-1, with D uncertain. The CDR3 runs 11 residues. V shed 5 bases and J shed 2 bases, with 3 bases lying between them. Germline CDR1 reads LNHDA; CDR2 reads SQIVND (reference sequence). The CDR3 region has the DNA TGTGCCAGTAGTTTTAACACTGAAGCTTTCTTT. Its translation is CASSFNTEAFF.

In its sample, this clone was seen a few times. The CDR3 loop reads CSVATGGEFHEQYF. The CDR3 coding sequence is TGCAGCGTTGCCACAGGGGGCGAGTTCCACGAGCAGTACTTC. J is TRBJ2-7 and V is TRBV29-1; TRBD1 matches 9 bases. Germline values: CDR1 SQVTM, CDR2 ANQGSEA. The CDR3 length is 14 residues. V trimming: 4 bases; J trimming: 5 bases; junction bases outside the gene matches: 9.

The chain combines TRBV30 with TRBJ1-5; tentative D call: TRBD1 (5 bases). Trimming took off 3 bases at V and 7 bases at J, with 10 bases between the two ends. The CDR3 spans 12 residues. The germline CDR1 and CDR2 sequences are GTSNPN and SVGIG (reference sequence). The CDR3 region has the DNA TGTGCCTGGAGGGCCGGGGGACAGCCCCAGCATTTT. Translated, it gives CAWRAGGQPQHF.

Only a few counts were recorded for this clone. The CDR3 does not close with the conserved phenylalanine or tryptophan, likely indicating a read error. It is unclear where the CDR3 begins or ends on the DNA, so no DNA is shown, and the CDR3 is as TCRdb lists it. The CDR3 spells CASSLALKLG. The chain combines TRBV7-2 with TRBJ2-4. Germline V gives CDR1 SGHTA, CDR2 FQGNSA. The CDR3 sequence runs 10 residues, both termini included.

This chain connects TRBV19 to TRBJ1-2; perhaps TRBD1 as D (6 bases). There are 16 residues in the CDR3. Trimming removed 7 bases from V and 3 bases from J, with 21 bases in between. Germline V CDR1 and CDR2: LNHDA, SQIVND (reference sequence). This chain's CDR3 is CASNSPRGGLDYGYTF. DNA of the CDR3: TGTGCCAGTAACTCCCCAAGGGGGGGACTGGACTATGGCTACACCTTC.

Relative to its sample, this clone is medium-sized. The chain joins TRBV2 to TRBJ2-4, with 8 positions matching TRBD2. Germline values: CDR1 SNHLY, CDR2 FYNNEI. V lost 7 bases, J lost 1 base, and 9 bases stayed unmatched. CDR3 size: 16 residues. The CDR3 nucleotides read TGTGCCAGCAAGATTAGCGGGATGGGGGCCAAAAACATTCAGTACTTC. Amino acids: CASKISGMGAKNIQYF.

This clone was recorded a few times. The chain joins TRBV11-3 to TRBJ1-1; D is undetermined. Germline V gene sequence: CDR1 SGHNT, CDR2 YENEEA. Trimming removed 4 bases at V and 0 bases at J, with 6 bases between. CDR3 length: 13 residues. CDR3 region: CASSWRMNTEAFF. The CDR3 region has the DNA TGTGCCAGCAGCTGGAGGATGAACACTGAAGCTTTCTTT.

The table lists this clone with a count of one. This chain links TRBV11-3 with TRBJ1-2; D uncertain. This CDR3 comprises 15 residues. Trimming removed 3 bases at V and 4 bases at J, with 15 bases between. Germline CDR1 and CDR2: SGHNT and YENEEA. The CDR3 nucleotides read TGTGCCAGCAGCTTGATGGCTGGGAACCCCTATGGCTACACCTTC. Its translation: CASSLMAGNPYGYTF.

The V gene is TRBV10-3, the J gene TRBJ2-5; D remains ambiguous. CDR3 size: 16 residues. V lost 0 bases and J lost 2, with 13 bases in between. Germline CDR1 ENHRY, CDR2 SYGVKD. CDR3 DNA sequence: TGTGCCATCAGTGAGTCAGGATTTCCTAGTCAAGAGACCCAGTACTTC. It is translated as CAISESGFPSQETQYF.